Below, one T cell receptor beta chain is given with its context. This entry comes from a study of cytomegalovirus exposure and HLA in healthy donors. The PCR ran on 60 Vbeta and 13 Jbeta primers. Clones were sequenced by immunoSEQ multiplex PCR, and TCRdb holds only the in-frame ones, with some missing. In the table there are 150,000 to 190,000 clones, around 72% of which are singletons. Trimming removed 1 base at V and 6 bases at J, with 13 bases between. CDR1 MGHDK and CDR2 SYGVNS come from the germline V gene. The length of the CDR3 is 15 residues. Sequenced sample: PBMCs. The rearrangement uses TRBV25-1 and TRBJ2-1, with TRBD2 as a possible D gene (6 bases). This sequence was found in a man between 18 and 35 years old in good health and CMV-seronegative. The chain's CDR3 is CASSEFSGGFNEQFF. The CDR3 DNA reads as TGTGCCAGCAGTGAATTCTCCGGGGGTTTCAATGAGCAGTTCTTC.